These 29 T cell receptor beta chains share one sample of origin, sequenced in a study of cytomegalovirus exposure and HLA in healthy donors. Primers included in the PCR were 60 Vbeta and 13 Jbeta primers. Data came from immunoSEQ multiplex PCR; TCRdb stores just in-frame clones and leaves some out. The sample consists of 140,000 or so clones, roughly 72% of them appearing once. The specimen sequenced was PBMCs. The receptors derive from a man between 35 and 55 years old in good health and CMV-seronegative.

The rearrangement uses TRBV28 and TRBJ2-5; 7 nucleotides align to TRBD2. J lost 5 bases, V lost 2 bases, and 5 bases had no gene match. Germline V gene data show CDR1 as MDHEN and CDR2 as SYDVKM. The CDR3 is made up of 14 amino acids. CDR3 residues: CASSLLQGGETQYF. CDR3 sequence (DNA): TGTGCCAGCAGTTTACTTCAGGGAGGGGAGACCCAGTACTTC.

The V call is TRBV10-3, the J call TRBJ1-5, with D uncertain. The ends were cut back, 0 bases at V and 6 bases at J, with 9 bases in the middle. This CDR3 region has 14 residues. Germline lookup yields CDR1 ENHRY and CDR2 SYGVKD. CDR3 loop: CAISESGEGQPQHF. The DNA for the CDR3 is TGTGCCATCAGTGAGTCGGGTGAGGGTCAGCCCCAGCATTTT.

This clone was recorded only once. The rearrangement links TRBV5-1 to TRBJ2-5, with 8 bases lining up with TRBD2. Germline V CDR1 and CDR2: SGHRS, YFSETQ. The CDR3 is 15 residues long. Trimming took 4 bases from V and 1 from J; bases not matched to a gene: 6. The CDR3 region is CASSGRAGAQETQYF. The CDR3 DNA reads TGCGCCAGCAGCGGAAGAGCGGGGGCCCAAGAGACCCAGTACTTC.

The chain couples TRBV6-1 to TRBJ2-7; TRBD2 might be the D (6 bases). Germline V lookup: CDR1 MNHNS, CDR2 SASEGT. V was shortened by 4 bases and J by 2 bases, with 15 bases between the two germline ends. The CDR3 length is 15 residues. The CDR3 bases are TGTGCCAGCAGTGCATTCGGGACTTCCGCCTACGAGCAGTACTTC. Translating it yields CASSAFGTSAYEQYF.

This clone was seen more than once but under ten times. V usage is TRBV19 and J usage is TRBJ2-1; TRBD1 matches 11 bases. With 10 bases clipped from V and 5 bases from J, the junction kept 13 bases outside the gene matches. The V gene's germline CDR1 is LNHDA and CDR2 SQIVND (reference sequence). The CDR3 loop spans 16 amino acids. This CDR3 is CATGQGVAETDNEQFF. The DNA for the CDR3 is TGTGCCACGGGACAGGGGGTGGCGGAGACGGACAATGAGCAGTTCTTC.

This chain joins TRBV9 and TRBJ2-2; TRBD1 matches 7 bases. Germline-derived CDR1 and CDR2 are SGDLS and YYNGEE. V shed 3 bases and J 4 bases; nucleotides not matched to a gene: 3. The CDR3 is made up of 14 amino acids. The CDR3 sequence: CASSGGTATGELFF. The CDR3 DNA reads TGTGCCAGCAGCGGAGGGACAGCCACCGGGGAGCTGTTTTTT.

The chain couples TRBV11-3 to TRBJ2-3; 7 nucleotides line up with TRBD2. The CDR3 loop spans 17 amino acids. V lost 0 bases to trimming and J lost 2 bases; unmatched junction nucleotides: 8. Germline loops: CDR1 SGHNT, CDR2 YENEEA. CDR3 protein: CASSLEPAGYSTDTQYF. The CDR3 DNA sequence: TGTGCCAGCAGCTTAGAGCCAGCGGGATACTCCACAGATACGCAGTATTTT.

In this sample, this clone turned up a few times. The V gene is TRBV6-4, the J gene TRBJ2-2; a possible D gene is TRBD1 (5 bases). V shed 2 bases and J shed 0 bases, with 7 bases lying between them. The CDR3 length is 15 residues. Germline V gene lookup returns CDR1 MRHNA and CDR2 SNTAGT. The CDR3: CASSDRGANTGELFF. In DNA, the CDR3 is TGTGCCAGCAGTGACAGGGGTGCGAACACCGGGGAGCTGTTTTTT.

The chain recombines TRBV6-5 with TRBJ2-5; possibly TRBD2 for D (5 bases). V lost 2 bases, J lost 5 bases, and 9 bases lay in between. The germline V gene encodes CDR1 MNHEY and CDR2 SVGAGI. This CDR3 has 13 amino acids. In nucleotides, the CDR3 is TGTGCCAGCAGTTACCGGGAAGGGGAGACCCAGTACTTC. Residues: CASSYREGETQYF.

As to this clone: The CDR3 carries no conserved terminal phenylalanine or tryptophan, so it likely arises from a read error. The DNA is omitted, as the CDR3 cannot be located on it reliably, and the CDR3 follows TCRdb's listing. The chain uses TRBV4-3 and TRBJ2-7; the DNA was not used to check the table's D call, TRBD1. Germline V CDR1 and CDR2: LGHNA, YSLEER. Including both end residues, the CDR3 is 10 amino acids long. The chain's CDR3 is CASSQGGSDI.

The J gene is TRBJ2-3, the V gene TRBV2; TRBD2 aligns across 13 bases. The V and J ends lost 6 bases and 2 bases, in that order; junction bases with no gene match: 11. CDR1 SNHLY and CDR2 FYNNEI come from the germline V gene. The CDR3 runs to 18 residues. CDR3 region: CASSDPGTSGAFTDTQYF. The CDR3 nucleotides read TGTGCCAGCAGCGACCCCGGGACTAGCGGGGCCTTCACAGATACGCAGTATTTT. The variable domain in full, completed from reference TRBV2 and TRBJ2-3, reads EPEVTQTPSHQVTQMGQEVILRCVPISNHLYFYWYRQILGQKVEFLVSFYNNEISEKSEIFDDQFSVERPDGSNFTLKIRSTKLEDSAMYFCASSDPGTSGAFTDTQYFGPGTRLTVL.

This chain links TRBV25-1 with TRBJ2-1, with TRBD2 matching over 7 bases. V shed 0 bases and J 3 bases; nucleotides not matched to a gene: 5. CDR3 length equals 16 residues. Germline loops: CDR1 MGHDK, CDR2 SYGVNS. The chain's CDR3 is CASSEYPGLGYNEQFF. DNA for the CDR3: TGTGCCAGCAGTGAATATCCCGGACTAGGCTACAATGAGCAGTTCTTC. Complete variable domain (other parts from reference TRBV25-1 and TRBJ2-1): EADIYQTPRYLVIGTGKKITLECSQTMGHDKMYWYQQDPGMELHLIHYSYGVNSTEKGDLSSESTVSRIRTEHFPLTLESARPSHTSQYLCASSEYPGLGYNEQFFGPGTRLTVL.

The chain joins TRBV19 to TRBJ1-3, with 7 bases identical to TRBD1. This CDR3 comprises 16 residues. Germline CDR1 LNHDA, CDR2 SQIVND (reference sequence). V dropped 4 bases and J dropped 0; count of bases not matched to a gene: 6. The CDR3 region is CASSRDSASSGNTIYF. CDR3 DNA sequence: TGTGCCAGTAGTAGGGACAGCGCGAGCTCTGGAAACACCATATATTTT.

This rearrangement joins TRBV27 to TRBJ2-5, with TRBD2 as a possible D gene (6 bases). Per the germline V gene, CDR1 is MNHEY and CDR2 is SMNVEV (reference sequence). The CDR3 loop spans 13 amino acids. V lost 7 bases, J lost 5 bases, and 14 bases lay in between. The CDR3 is CASNDGRGETQYF. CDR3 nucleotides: TGTGCCAGCAATGACGGGAGAGGCGAGACCCAGTACTTC.

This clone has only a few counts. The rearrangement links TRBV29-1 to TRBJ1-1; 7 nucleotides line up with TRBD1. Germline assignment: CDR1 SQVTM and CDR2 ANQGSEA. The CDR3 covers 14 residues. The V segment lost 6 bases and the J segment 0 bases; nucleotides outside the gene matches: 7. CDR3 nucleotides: TGCAGCGTGAATTCCGGGACAGTGAACACTGAAGCTTTCTTT. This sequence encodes CSVNSGTVNTEAFF.

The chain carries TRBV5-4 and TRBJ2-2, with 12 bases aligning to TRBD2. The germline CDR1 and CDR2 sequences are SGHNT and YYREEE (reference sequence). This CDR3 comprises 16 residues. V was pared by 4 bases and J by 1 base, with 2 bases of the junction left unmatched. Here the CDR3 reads CASSAGLAGNTGELFF. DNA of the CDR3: TGTGCCAGCAGCGCGGGACTAGCGGGGAACACCGGGGAGCTGTTTTTT.

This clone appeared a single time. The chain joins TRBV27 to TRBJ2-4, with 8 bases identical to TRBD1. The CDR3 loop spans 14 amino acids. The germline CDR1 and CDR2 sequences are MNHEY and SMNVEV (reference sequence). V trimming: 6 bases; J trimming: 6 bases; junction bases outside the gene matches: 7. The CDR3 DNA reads TGTGCCAGCAGCGACAGGGGTCCGGGAAACATTCAGTACTTC. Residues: CASSDRGPGNIQYF.

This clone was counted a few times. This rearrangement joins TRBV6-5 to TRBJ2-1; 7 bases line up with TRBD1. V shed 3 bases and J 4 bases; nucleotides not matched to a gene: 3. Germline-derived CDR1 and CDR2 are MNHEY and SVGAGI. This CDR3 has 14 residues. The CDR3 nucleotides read TGTGCCAGCAGTTATTTGGGACAGTACAATGAGCAGTTCTTC. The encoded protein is CASSYLGQYNEQFF.

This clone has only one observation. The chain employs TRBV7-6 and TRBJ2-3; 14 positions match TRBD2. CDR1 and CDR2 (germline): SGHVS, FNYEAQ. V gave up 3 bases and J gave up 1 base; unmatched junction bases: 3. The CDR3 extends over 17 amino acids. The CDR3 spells CASSLTSGGEGTDTQYF. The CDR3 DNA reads TGTGCCAGCAGCTTGACTAGCGGGGGGGAGGGCACAGATACGCAGTATTTT.

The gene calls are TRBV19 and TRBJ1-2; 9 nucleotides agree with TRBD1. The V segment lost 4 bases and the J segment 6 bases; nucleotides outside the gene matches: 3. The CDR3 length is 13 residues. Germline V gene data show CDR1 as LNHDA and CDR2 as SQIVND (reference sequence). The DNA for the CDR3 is TGTGCCAGTAGTAGGGACAGGGAAGATGGCTACACCTTC. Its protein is CASSRDREDGYTF.

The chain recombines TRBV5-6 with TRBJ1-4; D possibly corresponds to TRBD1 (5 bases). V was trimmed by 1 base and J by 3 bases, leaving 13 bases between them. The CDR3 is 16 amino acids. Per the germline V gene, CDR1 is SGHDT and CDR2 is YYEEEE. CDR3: CASSLLGGRSNEKLFF. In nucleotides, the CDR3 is TGTGCCAGCAGCTTGCTCGGGGGTCGGTCTAATGAAAAACTGTTTTTT.

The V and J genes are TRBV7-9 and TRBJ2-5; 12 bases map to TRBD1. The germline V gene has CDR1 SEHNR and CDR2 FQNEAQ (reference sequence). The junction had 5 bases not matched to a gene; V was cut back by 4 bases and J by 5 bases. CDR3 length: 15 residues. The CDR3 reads CASSSGTGGYETQYF. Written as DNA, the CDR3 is TGTGCCAGCAGCTCTGGGACAGGGGGCTACGAGACCCAGTACTTC.

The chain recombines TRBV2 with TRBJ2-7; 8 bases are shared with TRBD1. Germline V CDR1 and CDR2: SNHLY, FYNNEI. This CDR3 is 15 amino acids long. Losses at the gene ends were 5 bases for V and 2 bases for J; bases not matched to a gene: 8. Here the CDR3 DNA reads TGTGCCAGCAGTTCACAGGGGGAGGTCCCCTACGAGCAGTACTTC. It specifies CASSSQGEVPYEQYF. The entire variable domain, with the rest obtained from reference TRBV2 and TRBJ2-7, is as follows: EPEVTQTPSHQVTQMGQEVILRCVPISNHLYFYWYRQILGQKVEFLVSFYNNEISEKSEIFDDQFSVERPDGSNFTLKIRSTKLEDSAMYFCASSSQGEVPYEQYFGPGTRLTVT.

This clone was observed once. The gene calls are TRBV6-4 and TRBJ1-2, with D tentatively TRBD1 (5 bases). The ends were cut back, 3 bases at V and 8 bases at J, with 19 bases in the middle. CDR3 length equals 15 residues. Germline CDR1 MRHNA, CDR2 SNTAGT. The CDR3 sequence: CASSESMGGVRGYTF. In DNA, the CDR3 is TGTGCCAGCAGTGAATCGATGGGGGGGGTCCGCGGCTACACCTTC.

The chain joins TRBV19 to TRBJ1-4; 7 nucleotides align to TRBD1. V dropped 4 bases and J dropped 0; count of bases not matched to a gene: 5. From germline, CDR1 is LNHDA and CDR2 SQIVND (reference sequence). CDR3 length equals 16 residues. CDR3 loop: CASSRGTGATNEKLFF. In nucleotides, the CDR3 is TGTGCCAGTAGTAGGGGAACAGGGGCAACTAATGAAAAACTGTTTTTT. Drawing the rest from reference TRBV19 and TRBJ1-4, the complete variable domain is DGGITQSPKYLFRKEGQNVTLSCEQNLNHDAMYWYRQDPGQGLRLIYYSQIVNDFQKGDIAEGYSVSREKKESFPLTVTSAQKNPTAFYLCASSRGTGATNEKLFFGSGTQLSVL.

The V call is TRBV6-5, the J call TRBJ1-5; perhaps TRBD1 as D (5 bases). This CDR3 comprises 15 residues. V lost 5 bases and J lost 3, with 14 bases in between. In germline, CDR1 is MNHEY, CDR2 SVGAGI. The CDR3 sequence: CASSTGGGVNQPQHF. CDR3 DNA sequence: TGTGCCAGCAGTACCGGCGGGGGGGTCAATCAGCCCCAGCATTTT.

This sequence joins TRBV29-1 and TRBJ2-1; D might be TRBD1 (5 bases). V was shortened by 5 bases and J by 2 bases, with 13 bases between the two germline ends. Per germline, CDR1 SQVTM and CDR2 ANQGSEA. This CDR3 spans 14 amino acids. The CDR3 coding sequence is TGCAGCGTTTTAGGAGAAGGGGCCTACAATGAGCAGTTCTTC. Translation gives CSVLGEGAYNEQFF.

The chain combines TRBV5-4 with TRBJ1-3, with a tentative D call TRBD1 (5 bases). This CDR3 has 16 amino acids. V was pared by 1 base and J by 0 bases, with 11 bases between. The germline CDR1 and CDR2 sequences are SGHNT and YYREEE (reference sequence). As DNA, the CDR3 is TGTGCCAGCAGCTTGAGGCAGGGAAACTCTGGAAACACCATATATTTT. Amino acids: CASSLRQGNSGNTIYF.

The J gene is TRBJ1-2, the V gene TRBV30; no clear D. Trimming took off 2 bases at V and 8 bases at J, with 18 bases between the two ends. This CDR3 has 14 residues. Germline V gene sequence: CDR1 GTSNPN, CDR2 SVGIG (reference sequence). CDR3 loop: CAWSRGSDPPGYTF. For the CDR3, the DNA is TGTGCCTGGAGTCGGGGATCTGATCCCCCGGGCTACACCTTC.